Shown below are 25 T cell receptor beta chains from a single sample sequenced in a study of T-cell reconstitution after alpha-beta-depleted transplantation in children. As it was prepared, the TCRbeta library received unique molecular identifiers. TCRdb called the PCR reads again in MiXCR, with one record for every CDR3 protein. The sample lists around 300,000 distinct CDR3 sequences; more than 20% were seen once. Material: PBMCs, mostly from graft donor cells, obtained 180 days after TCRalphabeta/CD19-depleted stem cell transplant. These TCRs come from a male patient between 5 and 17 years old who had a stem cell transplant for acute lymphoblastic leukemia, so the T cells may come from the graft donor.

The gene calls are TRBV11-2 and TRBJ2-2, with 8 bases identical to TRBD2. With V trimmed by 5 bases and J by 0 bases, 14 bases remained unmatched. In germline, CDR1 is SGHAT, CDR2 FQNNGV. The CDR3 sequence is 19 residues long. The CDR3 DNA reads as TGTGCCAGCAGCCCCCCTTCTAAGACTAGCGTCCCGAACACCGGGGAGCTGTTTTTT. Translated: CASSPPSKTSVPNTGELFF. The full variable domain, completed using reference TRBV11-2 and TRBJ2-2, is EAGVAQSPRYKIIEKRQSVAFWCNPISGHATLYWYQQILGQGPKLLIQFQNNGVVDDSQLPKDRFSAERLKGVDSTLKIQPAKLEDSAVYLCASSPPSKTSVPNTGELFFGEGSRLTVL.

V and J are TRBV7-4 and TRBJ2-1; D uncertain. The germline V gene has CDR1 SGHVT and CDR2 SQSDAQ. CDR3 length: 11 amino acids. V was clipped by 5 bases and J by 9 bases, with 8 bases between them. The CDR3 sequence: CASSVHSEQFF. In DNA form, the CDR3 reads TGTGCCAGCAGCGTACATAGTGAGCAGTTCTTC.

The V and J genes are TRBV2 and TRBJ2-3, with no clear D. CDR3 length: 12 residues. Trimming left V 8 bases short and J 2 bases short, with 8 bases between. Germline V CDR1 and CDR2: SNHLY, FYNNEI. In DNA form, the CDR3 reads TGTGCCAGCTGGGCTACCACAGATACGCAGTATTTT. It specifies CASWATTDTQYF. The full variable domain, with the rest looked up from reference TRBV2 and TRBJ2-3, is EPEVTQTPSHQVTQMGQEVILRCVPISNHLYFYWYRQILGQKVEFLVSFYNNEISEKSEIFDDQFSVERPDGSNFTLKIRSTKLEDSAMYFCASWATTDTQYFGPGTRLTVL.

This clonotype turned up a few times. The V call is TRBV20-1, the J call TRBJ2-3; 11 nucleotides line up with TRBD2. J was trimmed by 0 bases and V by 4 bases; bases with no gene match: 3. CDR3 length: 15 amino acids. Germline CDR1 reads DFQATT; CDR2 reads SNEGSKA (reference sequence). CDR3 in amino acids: CSAIRTSGSTDTQYF. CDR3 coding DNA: TGCAGTGCTATCAGGACTAGCGGGAGCACAGATACGCAGTATTTT.

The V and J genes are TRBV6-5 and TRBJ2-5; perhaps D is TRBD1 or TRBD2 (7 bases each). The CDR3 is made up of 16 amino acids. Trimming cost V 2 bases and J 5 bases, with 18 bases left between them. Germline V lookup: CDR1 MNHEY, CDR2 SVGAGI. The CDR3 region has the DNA TGTGCCAGCAGTTACGGGTTTCCAGGGGGGGCGGAGACCCAGTACTTC. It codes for CASSYGFPGGAETQYF.

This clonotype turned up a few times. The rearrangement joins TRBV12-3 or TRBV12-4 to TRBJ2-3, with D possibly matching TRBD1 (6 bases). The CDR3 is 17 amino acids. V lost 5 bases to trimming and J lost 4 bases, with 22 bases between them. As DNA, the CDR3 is TGTGCCAGCAGTCCGACAGGCCAGGTCCGAGGTGCAGATACGCAGTATTTT. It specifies CASSPTGQVRGADTQYF.

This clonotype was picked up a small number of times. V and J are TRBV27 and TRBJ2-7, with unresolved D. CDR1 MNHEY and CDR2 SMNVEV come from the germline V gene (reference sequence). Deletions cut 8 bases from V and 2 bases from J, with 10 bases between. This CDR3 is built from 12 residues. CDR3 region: CASGIGAYEQYF. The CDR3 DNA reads TGTGCCAGCGGTATTGGGGCCTACGAGCAGTACTTC.

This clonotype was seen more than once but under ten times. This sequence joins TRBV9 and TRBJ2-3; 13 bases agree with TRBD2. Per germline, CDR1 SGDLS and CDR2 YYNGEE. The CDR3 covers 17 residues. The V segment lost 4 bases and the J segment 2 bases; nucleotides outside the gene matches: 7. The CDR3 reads CASSFRTSGGDTDTQYF. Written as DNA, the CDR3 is TGTGCCAGCAGCTTCCGGACTAGCGGGGGAGACACAGATACGCAGTATTTT.

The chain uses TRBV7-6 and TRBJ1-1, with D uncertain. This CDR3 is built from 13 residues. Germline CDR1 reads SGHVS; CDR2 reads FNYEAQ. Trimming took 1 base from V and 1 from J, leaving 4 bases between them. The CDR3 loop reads CASSLVTNTEAFF. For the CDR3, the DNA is TGTGCCAGCAGCTTAGTGACGAACACTGAAGCTTTCTTT.

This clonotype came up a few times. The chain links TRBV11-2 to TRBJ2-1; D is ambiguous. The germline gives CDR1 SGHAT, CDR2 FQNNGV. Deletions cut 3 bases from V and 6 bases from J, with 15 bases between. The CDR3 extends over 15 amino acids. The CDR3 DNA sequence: TGTGCCAGCAGCTTCGCCTCTTCACGGTCCAATGAGCAGTTCTTC. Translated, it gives CASSFASSRSNEQFF.

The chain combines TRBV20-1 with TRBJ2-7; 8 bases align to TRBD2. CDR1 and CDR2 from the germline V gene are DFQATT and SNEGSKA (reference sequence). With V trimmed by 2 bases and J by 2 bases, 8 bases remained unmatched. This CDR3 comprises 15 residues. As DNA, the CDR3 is TGCAGTGCTAGATCCCCAGCGGGAGCGGCCTACGAGCAGTACTTC. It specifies CSARSPAGAAYEQYF.

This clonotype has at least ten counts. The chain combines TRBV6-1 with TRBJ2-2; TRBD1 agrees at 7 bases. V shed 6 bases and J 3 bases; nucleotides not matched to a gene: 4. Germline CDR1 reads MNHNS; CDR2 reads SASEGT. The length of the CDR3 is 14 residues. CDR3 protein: CASSPTGYTGELFF. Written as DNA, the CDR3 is TGTGCCAGCAGCCCGACAGGGTACACCGGGGAGCTGTTTTTT.

The CDR3 region has the DNA TGTGCCAGCAGCTTATACAGGGGGCTCGTCGGGGAGCTGTTTTTT. It encodes CASSLYRGLVGELFF. The chain couples TRBV7-6 to TRBJ2-2, with TRBD1 matching over 9 bases. CDR1 SGHVS and CDR2 FNYEAQ come from the germline V gene. The CDR3 loop spans 15 amino acids. With 2 bases clipped from V and 7 bases from J, the junction kept 5 bases outside the gene matches.

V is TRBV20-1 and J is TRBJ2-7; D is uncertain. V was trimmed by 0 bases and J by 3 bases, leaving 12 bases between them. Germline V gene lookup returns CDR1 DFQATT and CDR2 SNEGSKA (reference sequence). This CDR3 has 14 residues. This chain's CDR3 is CSARDTASYYEQYF. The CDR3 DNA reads TGCAGTGCTAGAGATACTGCCAGCTACTACGAGCAGTACTTC.

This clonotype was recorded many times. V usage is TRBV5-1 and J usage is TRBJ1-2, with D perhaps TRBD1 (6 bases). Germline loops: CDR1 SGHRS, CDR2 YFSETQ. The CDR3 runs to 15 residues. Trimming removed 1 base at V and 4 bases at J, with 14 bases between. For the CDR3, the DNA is TGCGCCAGCAGCTTGTGGGCGGACAGACGCTATGGCTACACCTTC. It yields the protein CASSLWADRRYGYTF.

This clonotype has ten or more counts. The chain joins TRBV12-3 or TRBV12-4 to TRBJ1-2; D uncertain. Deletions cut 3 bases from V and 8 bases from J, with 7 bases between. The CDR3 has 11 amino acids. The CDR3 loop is CASSFGNGYTF. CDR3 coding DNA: TGTGCCAGCAGTTTTGGGAACGGCTACACCTTC.

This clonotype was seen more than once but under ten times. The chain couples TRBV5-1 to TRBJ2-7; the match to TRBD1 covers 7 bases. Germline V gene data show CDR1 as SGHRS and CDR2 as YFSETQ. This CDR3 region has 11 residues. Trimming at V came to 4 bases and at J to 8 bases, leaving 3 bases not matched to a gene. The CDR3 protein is CASSLQGKQYF. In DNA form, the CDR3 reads TGCGCCAGCAGCCTACAGGGGAAGCAGTACTTC.

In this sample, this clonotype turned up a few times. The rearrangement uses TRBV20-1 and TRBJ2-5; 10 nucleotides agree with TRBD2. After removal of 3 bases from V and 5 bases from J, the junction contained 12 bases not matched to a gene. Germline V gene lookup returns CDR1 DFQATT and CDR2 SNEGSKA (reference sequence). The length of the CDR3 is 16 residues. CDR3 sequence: CSASRQREGLVETQYF. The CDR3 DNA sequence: TGCAGTGCTAGTCGTCAGCGGGAGGGCCTGGTGGAGACCCAGTACTTC.

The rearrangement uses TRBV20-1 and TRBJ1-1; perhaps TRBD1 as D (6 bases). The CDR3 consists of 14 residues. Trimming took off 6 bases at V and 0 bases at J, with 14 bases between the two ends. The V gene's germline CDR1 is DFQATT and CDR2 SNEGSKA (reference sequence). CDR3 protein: CSAQSGAVNTEAFF. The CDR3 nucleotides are TGCAGTGCCCAGTCAGGGGCCGTGAACACTGAAGCTTTCTTT.

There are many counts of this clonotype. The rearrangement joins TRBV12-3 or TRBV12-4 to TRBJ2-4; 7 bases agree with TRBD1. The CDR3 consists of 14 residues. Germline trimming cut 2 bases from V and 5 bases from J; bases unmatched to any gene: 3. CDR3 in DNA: TGTGCCAGCAGTTTAAGGGACAGACAAAACATTCAGTACTTC. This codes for CASSLRDRQNIQYF.

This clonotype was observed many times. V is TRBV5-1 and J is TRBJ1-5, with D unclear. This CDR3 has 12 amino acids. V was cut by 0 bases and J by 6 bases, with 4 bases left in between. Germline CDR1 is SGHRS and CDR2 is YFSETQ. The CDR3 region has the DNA TGCGCCAGCAGCTTGGAGGGTCAGCCCCAGCATTTT. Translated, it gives CASSLEGQPQHF. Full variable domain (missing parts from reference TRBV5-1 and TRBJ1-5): KAGVTQTPRYLIKTRGQQVTLSCSPISGHRSVSWYQQTPGQGLQFLFEYFSETQRNKGNFPGRFSGRQFSNSRSEMNVSTLELGDSALYLCASSLEGQPQHFGDGTRLSIL.

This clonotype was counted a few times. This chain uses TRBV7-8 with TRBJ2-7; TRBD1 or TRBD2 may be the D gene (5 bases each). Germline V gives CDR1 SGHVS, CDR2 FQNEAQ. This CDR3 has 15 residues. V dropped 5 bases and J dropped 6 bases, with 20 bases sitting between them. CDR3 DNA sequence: TGTGCCAGCAGCCCCCCGGCAGGGAGAATAGTCGAGCAGTACTTC. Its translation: CASSPPAGRIVEQYF.

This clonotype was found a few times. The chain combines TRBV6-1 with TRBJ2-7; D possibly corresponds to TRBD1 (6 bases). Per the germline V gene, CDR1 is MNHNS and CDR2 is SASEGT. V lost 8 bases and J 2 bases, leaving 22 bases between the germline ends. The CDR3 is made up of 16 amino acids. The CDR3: CASAPRGGPIPYEQYF. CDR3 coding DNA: TGTGCCAGCGCCCCCAGGGGCGGCCCGATACCCTACGAGCAGTACTTC.

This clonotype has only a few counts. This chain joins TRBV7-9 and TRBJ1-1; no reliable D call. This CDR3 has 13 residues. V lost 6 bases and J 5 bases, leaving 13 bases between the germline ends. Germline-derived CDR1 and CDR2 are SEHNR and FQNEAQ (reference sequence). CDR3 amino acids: CASREEPRTEAFF. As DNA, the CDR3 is TGTGCCAGCAGAGAAGAGCCGAGGACTGAAGCTTTCTTT. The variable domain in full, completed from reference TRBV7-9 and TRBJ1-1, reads DTGVSQNPRHKITKRGQNVTFRCDPISEHNRLYWYRQTLGQGPEFLTYFQNEAQLEKSRLLSDRFSAERPKGSFSTLEIQRTEQGDSAMYLCASREEPRTEAFFGQGTRLTVV.

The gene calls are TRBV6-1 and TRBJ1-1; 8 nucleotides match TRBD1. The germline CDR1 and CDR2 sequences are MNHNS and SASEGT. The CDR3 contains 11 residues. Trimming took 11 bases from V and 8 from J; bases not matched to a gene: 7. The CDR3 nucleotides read TGTGCCTTGGGGGACAGGCCCGAAGCTTTCTTT. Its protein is CALGDRPEAFF.